Listed here are 12 T cell receptor beta chains from one sample, sequenced in a study of cytomegalovirus exposure and HLA in healthy donors. Researchers ran the PCR with 60 Vbeta and 13 Jbeta primers. Generated by immunoSEQ multiplex PCR, the TCRdb table keeps only in-frame clones and is missing some. The sample yields over 90,000 clones, approximately 66% seen once. Sequencing input: PBMCs. The receptors were sampled from a woman aged 50 to 65 in good health and CMV-seronegative.

This chain joins TRBV14 and TRBJ2-3; unclear D gene. V lost 1 base and J lost 2, with 7 bases in between. The V gene's germline CDR1 is SGHDN and CDR2 FVKESK. The CDR3 spans 14 residues. The CDR3: CASSQGDNTDTQYF. DNA of the CDR3: TGTGCCAGCAGCCAAGGAGACAACACAGATACGCAGTATTTT. Variable domain in full (rest from reference TRBV14 and TRBJ2-3): EAGVTQFPSHSVIEKGQTVTLRCDPISGHDNLYWYRRVMGKEIKFLLHFVKESKQDESGMPNNRFLAERTGGTYSTLKVQPAELEDSGVYFCASSQGDNTDTQYFGPGTRLTVL.

The V gene is TRBV6-6, the J gene TRBJ1-6; 9 nucleotides line up with TRBD1. After removal of 2 bases from V and 8 bases from J, the junction contained 7 bases not matched to a gene. CDR3 length: 16 residues. The germline V gene has CDR1 MNHNY and CDR2 SVGAGI (reference sequence). CDR3 coding DNA: TGTGCCAGCAGTTACGTGGGACAGGGAAGGTATTCACCCCTCCACTTT. Its translation is CASSYVGQGRYSPLHF.

J is TRBJ2-3 and V is TRBV4-2, with 7 bases identical to TRBD2. CDR1 and CDR2 (germline): LGHNA, YNFKEQ. The CDR3 is made up of 14 amino acids. Trimming at V came to 8 bases and at J to 0 bases, leaving 5 bases not matched to a gene. This CDR3 reads CASARGESTDTQYF. The CDR3 coding sequence is TGTGCCAGCGCCCGGGGGGAAAGCACAGATACGCAGTATTTT.

The rearrangement links TRBV5-6 to TRBJ2-5, with 7 bases aligning to TRBD2. The CDR3 covers 13 residues. Germline CDR1 is SGHDT and CDR2 is YYEEEE. J lost 7 bases, V lost 7 bases, and 10 bases had no gene match. DNA for the CDR3: TGTGCCAGCGTCTCCGGGACTATAGGGACCCAGTACTTC. Translation: CASVSGTIGTQYF.

The V call is TRBV19, the J call TRBJ2-7; 10 positions agree with TRBD2. This CDR3 region has 17 residues. The V gene end was trimmed by 6 bases and the J gene end by 0 bases; junction bases not matched to a gene: 11. Germline assignment: CDR1 LNHDA and CDR2 SQIVND (reference sequence). CDR3 protein: CASSIEGTSALSYEQYF. CDR3 nucleotides: TGTGCCAGTAGCATTGAAGGGACTAGCGCCCTCTCCTACGAGCAGTACTTC.

This CDR3 reads CASSLGGQGTEEQFF. The CDR3 DNA sequence: TGTGCCAGCAGTTTAGGGGGACAGGGGACGGAGGAGCAGTTCTTC. The V and J genes are TRBV28 and TRBJ2-1; 10 bases agree with TRBD1. After removal of 2 bases from V and 10 bases from J, the junction contained 8 bases not matched to a gene. Germline CDR1 MDHEN, CDR2 SYDVKM. This CDR3 contains 15 residues.

V gene TRBV7-2 combines with J gene TRBJ2-6; tentatively, D is TRBD2 (5 bases). The germline CDR1 and CDR2 sequences are SGHTA and FQGNSA. This CDR3 has 19 amino acids. V was trimmed by 5 bases and J by 3 bases, leaving 23 bases between them. CDR3 residues: CASSPPGWVKVFGANVLTF. For the CDR3, the DNA is TGTGCCAGCAGCCCACCGGGATGGGTTAAAGTTTTTGGGGCCAACGTCCTGACTTTC.

V and J are TRBV4-2 and TRBJ2-2; 15 positions match TRBD2. Germline V gene sequence: CDR1 LGHNA, CDR2 YNFKEQ. The CDR3 sequence is 18 residues long. Trimming cost V 5 bases and J 7 bases; bases outside gene matches: 11. The CDR3 here is CASSTRTSGRGYGGELFF. In DNA form, the CDR3 reads TGTGCCAGCAGCACCCGGACTAGCGGGAGGGGGTACGGCGGGGAGCTGTTTTTT.

This chain uses TRBV5-1 with TRBJ2-1; no firm D call. CDR1 is SGHRS and CDR2 is YFSETQ in the germline V gene. The CDR3 is made up of 15 amino acids. V dropped 5 bases and J dropped 3 bases, with 15 bases sitting between them. CDR3 bases: TGCGCCAGCAGTACCACCAGCGAAGTCTACAATGAGCAGTTCTTC. Amino acid sequence: CASSTTSEVYNEQFF.

The count of this clone is one. The J gene is TRBJ1-2, the V gene TRBV11-2; 7 bases map to TRBD1. This CDR3 has 15 residues. The germline V gene encodes CDR1 SGHAT and CDR2 FQNNGV. J gave up 2 bases and V 1 base, and 4 bases lay outside the gene matches. CDR3 in DNA: TGTGCCAGCAGCTTAGTTCGGGACAGCAACTATGGCTACACCTTC. It encodes CASSLVRDSNYGYTF.

This chain joins TRBV5-1 and TRBJ2-2, with 8 positions matching TRBD2. V lost 3 bases, J lost 8 bases, and 21 bases stayed unmatched. CDR1 is SGHRS and CDR2 is YFSETQ in the germline V gene. The CDR3 is 19 residues long. The CDR3 nucleotides are TGCGCCAGCAGCTCGCCCCCTTTCCCGGGACTAGTTGTTTCGGGGGAGCTGTTTTTT. It specifies CASSSPPFPGLVVSGELFF.

The V and J genes are TRBV7-4 and TRBJ2-7, with TRBD2 as a possible D gene (6 bases). The germline V gene has CDR1 SGHVT and CDR2 SQSDAQ. The CDR3 extends over 15 amino acids. V gave up 5 bases and J gave up 2 bases, with 16 bases separating them. CDR3 in amino acids: CASSPGGTLTYEQYF. CDR3 bases: TGTGCCAGCAGCCCCGGGGGAACCTTAACCTACGAGCAGTACTTC.